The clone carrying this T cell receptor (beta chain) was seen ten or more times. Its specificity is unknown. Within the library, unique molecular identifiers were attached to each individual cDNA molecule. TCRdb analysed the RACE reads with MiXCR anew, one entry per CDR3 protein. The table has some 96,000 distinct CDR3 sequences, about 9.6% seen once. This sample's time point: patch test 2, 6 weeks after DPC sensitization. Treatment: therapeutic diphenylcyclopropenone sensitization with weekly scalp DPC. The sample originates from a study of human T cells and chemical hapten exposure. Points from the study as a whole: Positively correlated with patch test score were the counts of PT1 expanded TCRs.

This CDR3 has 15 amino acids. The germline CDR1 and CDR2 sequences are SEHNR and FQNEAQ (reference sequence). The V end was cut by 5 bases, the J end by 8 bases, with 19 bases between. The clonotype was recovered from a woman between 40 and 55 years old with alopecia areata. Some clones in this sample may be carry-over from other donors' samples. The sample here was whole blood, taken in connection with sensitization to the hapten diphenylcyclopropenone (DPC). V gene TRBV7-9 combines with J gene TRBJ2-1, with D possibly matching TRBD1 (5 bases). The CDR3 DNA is TGTGCCAGCAGCCCGACCGGCAGGGCTTGGGATGAGCAGTTCTTC. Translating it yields CASSPTGRAWDEQFF.